Included here is one T cell receptor beta chain sequence, with context. TCRdb's table, derived via immunoSEQ multiplex PCR, lists solely in-frame clones and lacks some. Of roughly 270,000 clones detected, 90% to 95% appear once; the ten largest clones hold less than 0.6%. The sample originates from a study of T cell responses to AZD1222 COVID-19 vaccine. After removal of 3 bases from V and 10 bases from J, the junction contained 11 bases not matched to a gene. Germline-derived CDR1 and CDR2 are LGHNA and YNFKEQ. The length of the CDR3 is 14 residues. This clonotype was obtained from an adult who received the AZD1222 COVID-19 vaccine. The J gene is TRBJ1-1, the V gene TRBV4-2; 7 nucleotides align to TRBD1. The sample consisted of peripheral blood, taken 28 days after the second AZD1222 dose. This CDR3 is CASSQEGGVRIAFF. The CDR3 region has the DNA TGTGCCAGCAGCCAGGAAGGGGGCGTCCGTATAGCTTTCTTT.